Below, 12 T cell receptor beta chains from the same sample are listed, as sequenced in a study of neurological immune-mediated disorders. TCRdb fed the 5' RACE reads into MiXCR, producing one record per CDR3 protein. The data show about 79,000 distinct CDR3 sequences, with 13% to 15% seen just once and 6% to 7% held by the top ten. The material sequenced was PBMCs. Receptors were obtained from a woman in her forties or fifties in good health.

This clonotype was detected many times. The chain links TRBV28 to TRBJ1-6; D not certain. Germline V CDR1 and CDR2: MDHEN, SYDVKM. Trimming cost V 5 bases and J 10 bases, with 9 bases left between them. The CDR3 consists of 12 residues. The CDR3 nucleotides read TGTGCCAGCAGTCAAGGGAGGTCACCCCTCCACTTT. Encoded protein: CASSQGRSPLHF.

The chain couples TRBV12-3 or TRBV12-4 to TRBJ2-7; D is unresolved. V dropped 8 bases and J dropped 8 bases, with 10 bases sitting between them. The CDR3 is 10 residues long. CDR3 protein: CASALYQQYF. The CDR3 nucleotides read TGTGCCAGCGCTCTATATCAGCAGTACTTC.

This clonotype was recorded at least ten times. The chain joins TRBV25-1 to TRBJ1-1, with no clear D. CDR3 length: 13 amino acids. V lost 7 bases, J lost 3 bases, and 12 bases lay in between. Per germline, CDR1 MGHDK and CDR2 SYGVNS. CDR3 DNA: TGTGCCAGCAATCTCTTCATGGACACTGAAGCTTTCTTT. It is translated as CASNLFMDTEAFF.

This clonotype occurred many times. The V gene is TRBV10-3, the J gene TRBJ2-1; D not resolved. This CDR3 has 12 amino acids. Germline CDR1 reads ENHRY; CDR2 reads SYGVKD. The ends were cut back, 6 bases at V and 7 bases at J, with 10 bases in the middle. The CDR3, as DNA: TGTGCCATCAGCCCCGATAAAAATGAGCAGTTCTTC. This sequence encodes CAISPDKNEQFF.

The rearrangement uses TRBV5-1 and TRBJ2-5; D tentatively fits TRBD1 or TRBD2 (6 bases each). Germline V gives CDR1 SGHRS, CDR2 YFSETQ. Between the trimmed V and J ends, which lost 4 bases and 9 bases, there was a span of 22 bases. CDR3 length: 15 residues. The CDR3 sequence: CASSEGFDQRGAQYF. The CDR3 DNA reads TGCGCCAGCAGCGAAGGGTTCGATCAAAGGGGGGCCCAGTACTTC.

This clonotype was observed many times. The CDR3 DNA follows: TGTGCCAGCAGCACCCTGACAGGGGGGAACACTGAAGCTTTCTTT. The encoded protein is CASSTLTGGNTEAFF. The chain links TRBV7-2 to TRBJ1-1, with 9 bases matching TRBD1. Unmatched junction bases numbered 5, after V lost 5 bases and J lost 1 base. In germline, CDR1 is SGHTA, CDR2 FQGNSA. This CDR3 comprises 15 residues.

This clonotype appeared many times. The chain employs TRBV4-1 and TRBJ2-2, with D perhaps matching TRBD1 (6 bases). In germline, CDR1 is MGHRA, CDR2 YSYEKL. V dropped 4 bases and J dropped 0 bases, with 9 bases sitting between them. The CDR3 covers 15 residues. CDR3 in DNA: TGCGCCAGCAGCCTAGGACAGTCGAACACCGGGGAGCTGTTTTTT. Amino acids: CASSLGQSNTGELFF.

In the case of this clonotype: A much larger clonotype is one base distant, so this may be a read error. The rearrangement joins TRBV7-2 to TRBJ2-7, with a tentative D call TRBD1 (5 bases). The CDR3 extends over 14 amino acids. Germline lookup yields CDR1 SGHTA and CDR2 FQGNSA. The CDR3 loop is CASSPGPTIYEEYF. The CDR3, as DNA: TGTGCCAGCAGCCCAGGGCCAACTATTTACGAGGAGTACTTC.

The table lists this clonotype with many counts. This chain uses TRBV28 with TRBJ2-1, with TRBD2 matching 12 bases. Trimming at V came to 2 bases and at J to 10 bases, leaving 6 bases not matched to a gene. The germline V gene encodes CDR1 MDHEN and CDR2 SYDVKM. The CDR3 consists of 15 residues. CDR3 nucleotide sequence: TGTGCCAGCAGTTTAACTAGCGGGGGGTGGAAGGAGCAGTTCTTC. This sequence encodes CASSLTSGGWKEQFF.

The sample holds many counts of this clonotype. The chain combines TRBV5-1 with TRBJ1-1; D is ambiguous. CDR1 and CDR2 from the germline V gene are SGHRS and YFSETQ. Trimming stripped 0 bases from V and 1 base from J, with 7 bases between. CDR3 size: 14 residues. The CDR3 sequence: CASSLGPGNTEAFF. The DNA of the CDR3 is TGCGCCAGCAGCTTGGGTCCGGGGAACACTGAAGCTTTCTTT.

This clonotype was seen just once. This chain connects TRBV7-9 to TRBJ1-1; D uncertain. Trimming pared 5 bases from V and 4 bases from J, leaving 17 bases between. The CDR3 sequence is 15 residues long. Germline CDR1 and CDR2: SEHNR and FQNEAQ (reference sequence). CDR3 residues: CASSRGPPWGTEAFF. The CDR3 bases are TGTGCCAGCAGCCGCGGGCCTCCCTGGGGCACTGAAGCTTTCTTT.

The CDR3 region has the DNA TGCGCCAGCAGCTTGGGAAAGGGGAAAGAAAAACTGTTTTTT. It yields the protein CASSLGKGKEKLFF. The chain joins TRBV5-1 to TRBJ1-4; the D gene is possibly TRBD1 (5 bases). This CDR3 has 14 residues. Germline lookup yields CDR1 SGHRS and CDR2 YFSETQ. Trimming removed 0 bases at V and 8 bases at J, with 11 bases between.